There are many counts of the clone carrying this T cell receptor (beta chain). What it recognizes is unknown. The data stem from a study of CD8 T cells in ankylosing spondylitis. Study-wide findings and caveats: Matched synovial fluid from ankylosing spondylitis patients was reported to be enriched for disease-linked clones. In ankylosing spondylitis blood, a motif of about eight highly homologous TCR beta variants appeared characteristic.

The CDR3 is 14 amino acids. V was clipped by 6 bases and J by 5 bases, with 17 bases between them. TCRdb re-called the 5' RACE reads through MiXCR, storing one row per CDR3 protein. Among around 490,000 distinct CDR3 sequences listed, over 4% were seen once. The sequence was collected from a male donor with ankylosing spondylitis. Sequenced material: blood, either unsorted or a sorted T cell fraction (not recorded which). The chain has TRBV12-3 or TRBV12-4 and TRBJ2-7; D perhaps matches TRBD1 (6 bases). The CDR3 DNA sequence: TGTGCCAGCAGCCCCAGGGGATTTAGCCACGAGCAGTACTTC. Translation gives CASSPRGFSHEQYF.